Each of the 21 T cell receptor beta chains below was sequenced from the same sample in a study of monozygotic twins with inflammatory bowel disease. TCRdb reprocessed the 5' RACE reads, with one entry per CDR3 protein and no DNA. The sample spans just under 45,000 distinct CDR3 sequences; the ten largest clones claim 5% to 6%. Sequenced: blood. The receptors derive from a human donor with ulcerative colitis or Crohn's disease, or a healthy co-twin of an affected twin (not recorded which).

J is TRBJ2-5 and V is TRBV28; the TCRdb D gene call, TRBD2, has no DNA to confirm it. The CDR3 spans 14 residues. Germline assignment: CDR1 MDHEN and CDR2 SYDVKM. CDR3: CASSSGTPKETQYF.

The chain carries TRBV9 and TRBJ1-3. The CDR3 length is 15 residues. In germline, CDR1 is SGDLS, CDR2 YYNGEE. CDR3 residues: CASSAEANSGNTIYF.

The chain has TRBV29-1 and TRBJ1-1; TCRdb proposes TRBD1, but this gene call is untestable without DNA. Germline V gene data show CDR1 as SQVTM and CDR2 as ANQGSEA. The CDR3 extends over 13 amino acids. CDR3 region: CSGGQGANTEAFF.

This rearrangement joins TRBV7-2 to TRBJ2-1. The CDR3 contains 14 residues. Germline V gene data show CDR1 as SGHTA and CDR2 as FQGNSA. The CDR3 loop is CASSQSRDYNEQFF.

This chain links TRBV11-2 with TRBJ1-6; TCRdb lists TRBD1, though no DNA is available to test this call. The CDR3 spans 15 residues. Per germline, CDR1 SGHAT and CDR2 FQNNGV. The CDR3 spells CAIPRKKGTDSPLHF.

This sequence joins TRBV9 and TRBJ1-2; TCRdb proposes TRBD1, but this gene call is untestable without DNA. CDR3 length: 13 residues. Germline V lookup: CDR1 SGDLS, CDR2 YYNGEE. The CDR3 loop reads CASSVGQEDGYTF.

V is TRBV5-1 and J is TRBJ2-7. This CDR3 is 15 amino acids long. CDR1 is SGHRS, CDR2 YFSETQ, per germline. The CDR3 sequence is CASSLDRGSSYEQYF.

V usage is TRBV4-1 and J usage is TRBJ2-4. This CDR3 is built from 15 residues. Germline CDR1 is MGHRA and CDR2 is YSYEKL. The CDR3 here is CASSQSMLAKNIQYF.

This chain uses TRBV13 with TRBJ2-7; there is no DNA to check the TCRdb D call of TRBD1. The CDR3 spans 16 residues. Looked up from germline, CDR1 is PRHDT and CDR2 is FYEKMQ (reference sequence). The CDR3 reads CASSVTWTGGLYEQYF.

The V call is TRBV20-1, the J call TRBJ2-3; TCRdb names TRBD1, which stays unverified in the absence of DNA. The CDR3 spans 15 residues. The germline CDR1 and CDR2 sequences are DFQATT and SNEGSKA (reference sequence). The CDR3 loop is CSARAGQVSTDTQYF.

This CDR3 is CASRSSVPRHEQYF. The chain uses TRBV6-9 and TRBJ2-7; no DNA is available, so the TRBD1 call from TCRdb remains unchecked. The CDR3 is 14 amino acids. Germline V lookup: CDR1 MNHGY, CDR2 SVAAGI.

The chain joins TRBV19 to TRBJ1-1. The CDR3 consists of 15 residues. In germline, CDR1 is LNHDA, CDR2 SQIVND (reference sequence). The CDR3 region is CASIGIERINTEAFF. The entire variable domain, with the rest obtained from reference TRBV19 and TRBJ1-1, is as follows: DGGITQSPKYLFRKEGQNVTLSCEQNLNHDAMYWYRQDPGQGLRLIYYSQIVNDFQKGDIAEGYSVSREKKESFPLTVTSAQKNPTAFYLCASIGIERINTEAFFGQGTRLTVV.

V gene TRBV12-3 or TRBV12-4 combines with J gene TRBJ2-3. This CDR3 has 17 residues. The CDR3 protein is CASSQRWTNQLADTQYF.

This chain connects TRBV3-1 to TRBJ1-2. CDR1 and CDR2 (germline): LGHDT, YNNKEL (reference sequence). This CDR3 region has 13 residues. The CDR3 sequence is CASSQWIDYGYTF.

The chain joins TRBV7-2 to TRBJ2-7; lacking DNA, the TRBD1 call made by TCRdb goes unchecked. The CDR3 has 16 residues. Germline V gives CDR1 SGHTA, CDR2 FQGNSA. The CDR3: CASSLAPRGGVYEQYF.

The rearrangement joins TRBV5-1 to TRBJ2-5; absent DNA, TCRdb's TRBD2 call cannot be checked. Germline lookup yields CDR1 SGHRS and CDR2 YFSETQ. The CDR3 sequence is 17 residues long. The CDR3 sequence is CASSLATGTSGRETQYF. Full variable domain (rest looked up from reference TRBV5-1 and TRBJ2-5): KAGVTQTPRYLIKTRGQQVTLSCSPISGHRSVSWYQQTPGQGLQFLFEYFSETQRNKGNFPGRFSGRQFSNSRSEMNVSTLELGDSALYLCASSLATGTSGRETQYFGPGTRLLVL.

This chain joins TRBV24-1 and TRBJ1-5. CDR1 and CDR2 from the germline V gene are KGHDR and SFDVKD. The CDR3 consists of 15 residues. CDR3 region: CATSDGWGKDQPQHF.

This chain uses TRBV19 with TRBJ2-1; TCRdb's D call, TRBD1, is unchecked because there is no DNA. Germline V lookup: CDR1 LNHDA, CDR2 SQIVND (reference sequence). The CDR3 extends over 15 amino acids. CDR3 loop: CASNERTGGYNEQFF.

The chain recombines TRBV5-6 with TRBJ2-3; TCRdb's assignment of TRBD2 cannot be checked, as there is no DNA. Germline CDR1 and CDR2: SGHDT and YYEEEE. The CDR3 is 15 residues long. CDR3 region: CASSPAGSSTDTQYF.

The chain links TRBV5-1 to TRBJ2-7; TCRdb's assignment of TRBD1 cannot be checked, as there is no DNA. The germline CDR1 and CDR2 sequences are SGHRS and YFSETQ. The CDR3 runs to 16 residues. The CDR3 is CASSFGPWGAAYEQYF.

The chain employs TRBV27 and TRBJ2-1; TCRdb outputs TRBD2, but without DNA this stays unchecked. The V gene's germline CDR1 is MNHEY and CDR2 SMNVEV (reference sequence). The CDR3 has 18 amino acids. CDR3 amino acids: CASSNVAGGVSAYNEQFF.